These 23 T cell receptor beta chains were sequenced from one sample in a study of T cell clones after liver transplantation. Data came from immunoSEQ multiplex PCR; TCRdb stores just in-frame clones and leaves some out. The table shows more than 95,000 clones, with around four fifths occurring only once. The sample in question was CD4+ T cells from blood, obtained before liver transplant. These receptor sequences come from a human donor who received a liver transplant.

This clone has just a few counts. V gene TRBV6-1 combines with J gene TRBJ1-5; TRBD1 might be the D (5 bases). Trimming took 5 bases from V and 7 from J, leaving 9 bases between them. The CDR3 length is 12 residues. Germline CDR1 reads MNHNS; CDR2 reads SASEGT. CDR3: CASSSGTQPQHF. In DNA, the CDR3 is TGTGCCAGCAGTTCAGGGACGCAGCCCCAGCATTTT.

For the CDR3, the DNA is TGTGCCAGCAGTTTTGATTCTGGGCCCCAGCATTTT. This codes for CASSFDSGPQHF. The gene calls are TRBV2 and TRBJ1-5; no definite D call. The V end was cut by 5 bases, the J end by 9 bases, with 11 bases between. This CDR3 has 12 amino acids. Germline CDR1 and CDR2: SNHLY and FYNNEI.

The chain's CDR3 is CASSPGLADTQYF. The DNA for the CDR3 is TGTGCCAGCTCCCCCGGCTTAGCGGATACGCAGTATTTT. The chain combines TRBV18 with TRBJ2-3; TRBD2 is a possible D gene (5 bases). This CDR3 is 13 amino acids long. Per germline, CDR1 KGHSH and CDR2 LQKENI. With 6 bases removed from V and 6 bases from J, the gap between germline ends came to 13 bases.

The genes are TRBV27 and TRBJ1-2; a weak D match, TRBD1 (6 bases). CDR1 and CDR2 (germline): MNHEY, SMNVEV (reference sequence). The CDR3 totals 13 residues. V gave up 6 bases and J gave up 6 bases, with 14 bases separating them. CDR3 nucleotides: TGTGCCAGCAGATCGGGGGGCGCGCATGGCTACACCTTC. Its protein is CASRSGGAHGYTF.

The CDR3 sequence: CASSPPGQGAGGTEAFF. CDR3 in DNA: TGTGCCAGCTCCCCCCCGGGACAGGGGGCCGGCGGGACTGAAGCTTTCTTT. This chain joins TRBV2 and TRBJ1-1, with TRBD1 identical over 12 bases. V shed 8 bases and J 5 bases; nucleotides not matched to a gene: 15. Germline lookup yields CDR1 SNHLY and CDR2 FYNNEI. This CDR3 contains 17 residues. The variable domain in full, with the rest retrieved from reference TRBV2 and TRBJ1-1, is EPEVTQTPSHQVTQMGQEVILRCVPISNHLYFYWYRQILGQKVEFLVSFYNNEISEKSEIFDDQFSVERPDGSNFTLKIRSTKLEDSAMYFCASSPPGQGAGGTEAFFGQGTRLTVV.

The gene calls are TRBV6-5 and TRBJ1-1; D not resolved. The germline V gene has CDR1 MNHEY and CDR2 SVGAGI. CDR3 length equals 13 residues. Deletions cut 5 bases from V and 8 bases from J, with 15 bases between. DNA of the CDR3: TGTGCCAGCAGTCCAACCTTACAAGGAGAAGCTTTCTTT. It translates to CASSPTLQGEAFF.

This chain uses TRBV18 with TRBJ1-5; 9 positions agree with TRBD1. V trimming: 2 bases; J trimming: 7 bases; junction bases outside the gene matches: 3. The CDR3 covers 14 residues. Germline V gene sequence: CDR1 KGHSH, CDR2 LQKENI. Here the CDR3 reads CASSPSQGAQPQHF. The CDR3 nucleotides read TGTGCCAGCTCACCATCACAGGGGGCACAGCCCCAGCATTTT. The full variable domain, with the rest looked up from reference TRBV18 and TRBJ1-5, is NAGVMQNPRHLVRRRGQEARLRCSPMKGHSHVYWYRQLPEEGLKFMVYLQKENIIDESGMPKERFSAEFPKEGPSILRIQQVVRGDSAAYFCASSPSQGAQPQHFGDGTRLSIL.

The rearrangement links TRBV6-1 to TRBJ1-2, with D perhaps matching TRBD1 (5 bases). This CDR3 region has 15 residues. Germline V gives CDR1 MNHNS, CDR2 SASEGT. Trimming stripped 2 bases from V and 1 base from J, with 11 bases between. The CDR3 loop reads CASSELFDSNYGYTF. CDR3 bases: TGTGCCAGCAGTGAATTATTTGACAGTAACTATGGCTACACCTTC.

The CDR3 here is CASSLEGGRLAGGSNEQYF. The CDR3 bases are TGTGCCAGCAGCTTAGAGGGGGGACGATTAGCGGGAGGAAGCAACGAGCAGTACTTC. The rearrangement joins TRBV7-6 to TRBJ2-7; 10 bases are a match to TRBD2. Germline V gives CDR1 SGHVS, CDR2 FNYEAQ. V shed 1 base and J 5 bases; nucleotides not matched to a gene: 17. The CDR3 loop spans 19 amino acids.

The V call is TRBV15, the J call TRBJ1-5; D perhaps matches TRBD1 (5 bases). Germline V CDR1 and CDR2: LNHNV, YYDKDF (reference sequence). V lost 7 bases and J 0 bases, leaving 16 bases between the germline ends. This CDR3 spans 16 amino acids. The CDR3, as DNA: TGTGCCACCACAACCGACAGACCTTATAGCAATCAGCCCCAGCATTTT. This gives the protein CATTTDRPYSNQPQHF.

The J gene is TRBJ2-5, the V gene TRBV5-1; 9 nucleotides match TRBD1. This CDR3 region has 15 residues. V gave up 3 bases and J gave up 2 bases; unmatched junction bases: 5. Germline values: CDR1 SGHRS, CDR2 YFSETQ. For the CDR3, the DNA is TGCGCCAGCAGCTCGGGACAGGGCGTACAAGAGACCCAGTACTTC. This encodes CASSSGQGVQETQYF.

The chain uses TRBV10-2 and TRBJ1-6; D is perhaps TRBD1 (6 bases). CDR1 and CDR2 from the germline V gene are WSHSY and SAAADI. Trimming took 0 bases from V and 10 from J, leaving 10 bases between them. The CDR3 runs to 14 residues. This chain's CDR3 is CASSESGASSPLHF. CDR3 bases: TGCGCCAGCAGTGAGTCGGGGGCCAGCTCACCCCTCCACTTT.

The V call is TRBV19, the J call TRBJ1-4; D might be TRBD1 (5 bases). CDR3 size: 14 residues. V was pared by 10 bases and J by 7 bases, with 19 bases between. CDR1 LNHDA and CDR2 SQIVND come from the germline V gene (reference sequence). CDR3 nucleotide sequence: TGTGCCACCCGGGACCGGGCCGGGGGTGAAAAACTGTTTTTT. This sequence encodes CATRDRAGGEKLFF.

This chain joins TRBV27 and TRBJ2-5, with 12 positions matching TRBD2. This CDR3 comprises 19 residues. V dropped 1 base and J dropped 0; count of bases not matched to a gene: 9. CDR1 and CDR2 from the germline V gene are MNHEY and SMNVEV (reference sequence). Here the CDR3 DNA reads TGTGCCAGCAGTTTATTCCCGCGACTAGCGGGGGCCTACCAAGAGACCCAGTACTTC. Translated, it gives CASSLFPRLAGAYQETQYF.

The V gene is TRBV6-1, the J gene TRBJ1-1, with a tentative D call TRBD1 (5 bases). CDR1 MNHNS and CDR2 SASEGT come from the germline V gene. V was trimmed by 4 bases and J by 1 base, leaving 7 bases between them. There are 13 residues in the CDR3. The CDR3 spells CASSVDRNTEAFF. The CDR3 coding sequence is TGTGCCAGCAGTGTAGACAGGAACACTGAAGCTTTCTTT.

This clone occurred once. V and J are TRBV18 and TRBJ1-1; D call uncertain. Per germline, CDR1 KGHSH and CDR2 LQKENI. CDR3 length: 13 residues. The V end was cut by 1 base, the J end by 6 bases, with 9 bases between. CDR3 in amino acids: CASSPRRYSEAFF. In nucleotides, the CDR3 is TGTGCCAGCTCACCACGTAGGTACTCTGAAGCTTTCTTT.

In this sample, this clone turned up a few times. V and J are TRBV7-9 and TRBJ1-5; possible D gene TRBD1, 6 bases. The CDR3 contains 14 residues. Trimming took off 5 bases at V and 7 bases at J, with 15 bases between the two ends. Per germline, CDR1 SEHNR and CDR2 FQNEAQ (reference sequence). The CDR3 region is CASSPQQGRQPQHF. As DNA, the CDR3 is TGTGCCAGCAGCCCCCAACAGGGTCGGCAGCCCCAGCATTTT.

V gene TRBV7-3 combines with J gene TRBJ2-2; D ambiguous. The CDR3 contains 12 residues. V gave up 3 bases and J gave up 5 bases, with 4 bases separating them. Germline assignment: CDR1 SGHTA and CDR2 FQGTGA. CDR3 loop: CASSLITGELFF. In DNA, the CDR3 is TGTGCCAGCAGCTTGATTACCGGGGAGCTGTTTTTT.

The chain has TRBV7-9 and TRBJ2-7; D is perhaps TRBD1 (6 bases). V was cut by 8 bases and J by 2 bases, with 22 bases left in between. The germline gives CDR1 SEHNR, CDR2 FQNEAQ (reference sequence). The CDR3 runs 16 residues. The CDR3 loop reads CASVITGTSRPYEQYF. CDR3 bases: TGTGCCAGCGTTATAACAGGGACGTCTAGGCCCTACGAGCAGTACTTC.

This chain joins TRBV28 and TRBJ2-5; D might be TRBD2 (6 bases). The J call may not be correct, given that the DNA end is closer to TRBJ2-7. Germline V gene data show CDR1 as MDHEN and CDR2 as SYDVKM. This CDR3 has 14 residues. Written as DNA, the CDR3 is TGTGCCAGCAGTAGGGCTGGGGGGATGTACGAGCAGTACTTC. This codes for CASSRAGGMYEQYF.

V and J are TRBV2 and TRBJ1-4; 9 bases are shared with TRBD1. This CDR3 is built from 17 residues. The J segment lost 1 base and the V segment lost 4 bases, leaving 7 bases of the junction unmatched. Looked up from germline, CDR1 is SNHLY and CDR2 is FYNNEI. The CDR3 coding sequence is TGTGCCAGCAGTGGGACAGGGGTATTGGGAACTAATGAAAAACTGTTTTTT. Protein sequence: CASSGTGVLGTNEKLFF.

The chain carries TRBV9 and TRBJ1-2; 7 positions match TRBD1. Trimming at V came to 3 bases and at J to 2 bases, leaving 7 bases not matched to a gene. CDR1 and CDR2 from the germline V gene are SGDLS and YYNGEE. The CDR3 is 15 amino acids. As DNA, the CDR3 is TGTGCCAGCAGCGACGACAGGGTGGCGAACTATGGCTACACCTTC. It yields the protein CASSDDRVANYGYTF.

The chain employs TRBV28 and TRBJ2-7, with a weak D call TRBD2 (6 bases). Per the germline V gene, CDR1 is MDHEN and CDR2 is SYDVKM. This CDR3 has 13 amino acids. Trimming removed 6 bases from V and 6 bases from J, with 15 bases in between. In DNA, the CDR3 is TGTGCCAGCAGCGGGGGACGGGGCGGCGAGCAGTACTTC. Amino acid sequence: CASSGGRGGEQYF.